Shown below are 12 T cell receptor beta chains from a single sample sequenced in a study of blood T cell repertoires in COVID-19. Assay: immunoSEQ multiplex PCR; the TCRdb copy retains only in-frame clones and omits some. The sample records 9,500 to 12,000 clones, over 70% being singletons. Sequencing was done on a sample of peripheral blood. The receptor source for this set is a human donor in a cohort sampled during active COVID-19.

The J gene is TRBJ2-1, the V gene TRBV9; 13 nucleotides agree with TRBD2. Germline CDR1 reads SGDLS; CDR2 reads YYNGEE. J gave up 4 bases and V 3 bases, and 4 bases lay outside the gene matches. This CDR3 is 16 amino acids long. The CDR3 nucleotides are TGTGCCAGCAGCGAGGGGACTAGCGGGGTATACAATGAGCAGTTCTTC. Its translation: CASSEGTSGVYNEQFF.

The chain is built from TRBV4-2 and TRBJ2-2; D may be TRBD2 (6 bases). Per the germline V gene, CDR1 is LGHNA and CDR2 is YNFKEQ. V was trimmed by 0 bases and J by 0 bases, leaving 8 bases between them. The length of the CDR3 is 16 residues. CDR3 sequence reads: CASSQDPGANTGELFF. CDR3 sequence (DNA): TGTGCCAGCAGCCAAGATCCGGGGGCGAACACCGGGGAGCTGTTTTTT.

The chain joins TRBV7-9 to TRBJ1-1; weak D call: TRBD1 (6 bases). Trimming cost V 5 bases and J 2 bases, with 15 bases left between them. Germline V gene data show CDR1 as SEHNR and CDR2 as FQNEAQ (reference sequence). CDR3 size: 15 residues. The CDR3 loop is CASSRLPDRNTEAFF. DNA for the CDR3: TGTGCCAGCAGCCGCCTACCGGACAGAAACACTGAAGCTTTCTTT.

The chain has TRBV5-6 and TRBJ1-4; D is unresolved. V lost 0 bases and J lost 8, with 14 bases in between. CDR1 SGHDT and CDR2 YYEEEE come from the germline V gene. The CDR3 spans 15 residues. DNA of the CDR3: TGTGCCAGCAGCTTGGCCTTACCTCACCAGGAAAAACTGTTTTTT. Translation: CASSLALPHQEKLFF.

The V gene is TRBV5-5, the J gene TRBJ2-7; possible D gene TRBD1, 6 bases. The germline V gene has CDR1 SGHKS and CDR2 YYEKEE (reference sequence). The CDR3 totals 15 residues. Between the trimmed V and J ends, which lost 2 bases and 2 bases, there was a span of 14 bases. The CDR3 here is CASSFQRQAAYEQYF. CDR3 DNA sequence: TGTGCCAGCAGCTTTCAGCGACAGGCAGCCTACGAGCAGTACTTC.

The chain has TRBV5-1 and TRBJ1-3; no firm D call. CDR3 length equals 14 residues. The germline V and J ends were trimmed by 0 bases and 0 bases, with 4 bases remaining between them. Germline lookup yields CDR1 SGHRS and CDR2 YFSETQ. DNA for the CDR3: TGCGCCAGCAGCTTGGACAACTCTGGAAACACCATATATTTT. Translated: CASSLDNSGNTIYF. Variable domain in full (rest from reference TRBV5-1 and TRBJ1-3): KAGVTQTPRYLIKTRGQQVTLSCSPISGHRSVSWYQQTPGQGLQFLFEYFSETQRNKGNFPGRFSGRQFSNSRSEMNVSTLELGDSALYLCASSLDNSGNTIYFGEGSWLTVV.

V gene TRBV5-8 combines with J gene TRBJ1-2; 8 bases line up with TRBD1. The V and J ends lost 4 bases and 4 bases, in that order; junction bases with no gene match: 12. CDR3 length equals 16 residues. CDR1 and CDR2 from the germline V gene are SGHTS and YDEGEE. Here the CDR3 DNA reads TGTGCCAGCAGCCCCAGTGTGGACAGGGTGGCCTATGGCTACACCTTC. Translation gives CASSPSVDRVAYGYTF.

V is TRBV7-2 and J is TRBJ2-3; 9 nucleotides agree with TRBD2. CDR3 size: 15 residues. Germline trimming cut 5 bases from V and 11 bases from J; bases unmatched to any gene: 14. From germline, CDR1 is SGHTA and CDR2 FQGNSA. The CDR3 loop reads CASSPQTSGEIRQYF. Here the CDR3 DNA reads TGTGCCAGCAGCCCCCAGACTAGCGGTGAAATCAGGCAGTATTTT.

This clone was counted once. The V and J genes are TRBV6-6 and TRBJ2-3; tentative D call: TRBD2 (5 bases). Germline V CDR1 and CDR2: MNHNY, SVGAGI (reference sequence). CDR3 length equals 16 residues. The V end lost 2 bases, the J end lost 2 bases, and 14 bases lay between the germline ends. CDR3 loop: CASSYPFAGDTDTQYF. The DNA of the CDR3 is TGTGCCAGCAGTTACCCATTCGCCGGGGACACAGATACGCAGTATTTT.

The V gene is TRBV5-1, the J gene TRBJ2-5; TRBD2 matches 8 bases. With V trimmed by 7 bases and J by 2 bases, 13 bases remained unmatched. Germline V gene lookup returns CDR1 SGHRS and CDR2 YFSETQ. The CDR3 is 16 residues long. CDR3 amino acids: CASVRGGGLLQETQYF. The CDR3 region has the DNA TGCGCCAGCGTCCGGGGGGGCGGGTTACTACAAGAGACCCAGTACTTC. Full variable domain (missing parts from reference TRBV5-1 and TRBJ2-5): KAGVTQTPRYLIKTRGQQVTLSCSPISGHRSVSWYQQTPGQGLQFLFEYFSETQRNKGNFPGRFSGRQFSNSRSEMNVSTLELGDSALYLCASVRGGGLLQETQYFGPGTRLLVL.

This chain connects TRBV6-2 or TRBV6-3 to TRBJ2-1, with D possibly matching TRBD2 (5 bases). Between the trimmed V and J ends, which lost 2 bases and 4 bases, there was a span of 21 bases. The CDR3 runs to 18 residues. Germline values: CDR1 MNHEY, CDR2 SVGEGT. The chain's CDR3 is CASSYEETREQRYNEQFF. In DNA form, the CDR3 reads TGTGCCAGCAGTTACGAGGAAACCCGGGAACAGAGATACAATGAGCAGTTCTTC.

The gene calls are TRBV6-1 and TRBJ1-1; D may be TRBD1 (5 bases). The CDR3 has 12 amino acids. The ends were cut back, 2 bases at V and 10 bases at J, with 11 bases in the middle. Per germline, CDR1 MNHNS and CDR2 SASEGT. CDR3 DNA sequence: TGTGCCAGCAGTGAAAGAGGAGGGGCAGCTTTCTTT. Protein sequence: CASSERGGAAFF.